The 27 T cell receptor beta chains reported below all come from one sample, sequenced in a study of T cell repertoires in cytomegalovirus infection. The antigens of these receptors remain unknown. TCRdb used MiXCR to reprocess the reads, holding one entry per CDR3 protein. This repertoire shows around 800,000 distinct CDR3 sequences, over 25% found once; its top ten account for approximately 13%. Sequencing was performed on cultured CD8+ T cells from PBMCs, taken from culture after CMV antigen stimulation. Receptor source: a human donor in good health (CMV status not recorded). Some clones in this sample may be carry-over from other donors' samples.

This clonotype was seen more than once but under ten times. The rearrangement uses TRBV11-1 and TRBJ1-2; possibly TRBD1 for D (6 bases). Germline CDR1 and CDR2: SGHAT and FQDESV (reference sequence). V was clipped by 4 bases and J by 3 bases, with 12 bases between them. CDR3 length: 14 amino acids. The CDR3 bases are TGTGCCAGCAGCTATGTACAGGGAGACTATGGCTACACCTTC. Translating it yields CASSYVQGDYGYTF.

This clonotype was detected ten times or more. The chain joins TRBV7-8 to TRBJ1-1; D is undetermined. Deletions cut 5 bases from V and 1 base from J, with 11 bases between. Per the germline V gene, CDR1 is SGHVS and CDR2 is FQNEAQ. CDR3 length: 14 residues. The CDR3 DNA is TGTGCCAGCAGCGAACAGAGAAAGAACACTGAAGCTTTCTTT. Encoded protein: CASSEQRKNTEAFF. Based on the CDR3 plus reference TRBV7-8 and TRBJ1-1, the full variable domain is GAGVSQSPRYKVAKRGQDVALRCDPISGHVSLFWYQQALGQGPEFLTYFQNEAQLDKSGLPSDRFFAERPEGSVSTLKIQRTQQEDSAVYLCASSEQRKNTEAFFGQGTRLTVV.

This clonotype turned up a few times. The rearrangement joins TRBV10-3 to TRBJ2-5; D unclear. CDR3 length: 15 amino acids. Looked up from germline, CDR1 is ENHRY and CDR2 is SYGVKD. Trimming shortened V by 2 bases and J by 3 bases, and 13 bases separated the two germline ends. The CDR3 region has the DNA TGTGCCATCAGTGAGCGAAGGGCGGACGAAGAGACCCAGTACTTC. This gives the protein CAISERRADEETQYF.

This clonotype was detected only a few times. The chain has TRBV12-3 or TRBV12-4 and TRBJ2-2, with a tentative D call TRBD1 (5 bases). V lost 9 bases and J 1 base, leaving 9 bases between the germline ends. The CDR3 is 13 amino acids. The CDR3 nucleotides are TGTGCCAGACCCAGGGTGAACACCGGGGAGCTGTTTTTT. It is translated as CARPRVNTGELFF.

The chain links TRBV7-9 to TRBJ2-5; a weak D match, TRBD1 (5 bases). This CDR3 region has 16 residues. Germline CDR1 SEHNR, CDR2 FQNEAQ (reference sequence). V lost 5 bases to trimming and J lost 3 bases, with 19 bases between them. The CDR3 region is CASSTPRQGGKETQYF. The CDR3 nucleotides are TGTGCCAGCAGCACCCCCAGGCAGGGCGGTAAAGAGACCCAGTACTTC.

This clonotype was counted only a few times. V and J are TRBV9 and TRBJ2-3; TRBD2 might be the D (5 bases). The CDR3 totals 12 residues. With 3 bases removed from V and 10 bases from J, the gap between germline ends came to 12 bases. Germline CDR1 is SGDLS and CDR2 is YYNGEE. CDR3 DNA sequence: TGTGCCAGCAGCGACCCGGACTTATCGCAGTATTTT. This encodes CASSDPDLSQYF.

The V call is TRBV7-9, the J call TRBJ1-1, with a weak D call TRBD1 (5 bases). This CDR3 contains 16 residues. With 5 bases removed from V and 1 base from J, the gap between germline ends came to 17 bases. The germline CDR1 and CDR2 sequences are SEHNR and FQNEAQ (reference sequence). CDR3 in DNA: TGTGCCAGCAGCGGACCTAAGGGGTTGGGGAACACTGAAGCTTTCTTT. The encoded protein is CASSGPKGLGNTEAFF.

This clonotype was detected only a few times. This CDR3 reads CASSYSDKPDTSRILFF. In DNA form, the CDR3 reads TGTGCCAGCAGTTACTCGGATAAACCGGACACCTCCAGGATCCTGTTTTTT. The rearrangement joins TRBV6-5 to TRBJ1-4, with D perhaps TRBD1 (5 bases). The CDR3 sequence is 17 residues long. With 0 bases removed from V and 14 bases from J, the gap between germline ends came to 25 bases. The germline CDR1 and CDR2 sequences are MNHEY and SVGAGI.

This clonotype was picked up a small number of times. The chain has TRBV6-4 and TRBJ2-5; weak D call: TRBD1 (6 bases). The germline V and J ends were trimmed by 3 bases and 3 bases, with 11 bases remaining between them. The CDR3 sequence is 14 residues long. Germline CDR1 is MRHNA and CDR2 is SNTAGT. CDR3 protein: CASSEDSPKETQYF. Written as DNA, the CDR3 is TGTGCCAGCAGTGAGGACAGTCCAAAAGAGACCCAGTACTTC.

Regarding this clonotype: Compared with germline, one end of the junction differs, possibly owing to a read error. This chain links TRBV24-1 with TRBJ2-3, with 7 bases lining up with TRBD1. This CDR3 contains 16 residues. Germline V gives CDR1 KGHDR, CDR2 SFDVKD. CDR3 nucleotides: TGTGCCACCAGTCCCCGAGGGCTCCAAGGGACAGATACGCAGAATTTT. This gives the protein CATSPRGLQGTDTQNF.

This clonotype was detected ten times or more. The chain employs TRBV7-6 and TRBJ2-1; 8 bases match TRBD2. This CDR3 spans 15 amino acids. After removal of 5 bases from V and 5 bases from J, the junction contained 8 bases not matched to a gene. Germline CDR1 SGHVS, CDR2 FNYEAQ. The CDR3 coding sequence is TGTGCCAGCAGCGAGGGGCGGGGGGACCACAATGAGCAGTTCTTC. Protein product: CASSEGRGDHNEQFF.

CDR3 amino acids: CASSLAKTGGEKLFF. The CDR3 DNA follows: TGTGCCAGCAGCTTAGCGAAGACAGGGGGCGAAAAACTGTTTTTT. This rearrangement joins TRBV7-9 to TRBJ1-4; TRBD1 aligns across 10 bases. The V gene end was trimmed by 0 bases and the J gene end by 8 bases; junction bases not matched to a gene: 3. Germline V gene lookup returns CDR1 SEHNR and CDR2 FQNEAQ (reference sequence). The CDR3 contains 15 residues.

The rearrangement joins TRBV6-2 or TRBV6-3 to TRBJ1-5; unclear D gene. The germline V and J ends were trimmed by 3 bases and 3 bases, with 6 bases remaining between them. The CDR3 consists of 13 residues. Per the germline V gene, CDR1 is MNHEY and CDR2 is SVGEGT. The CDR3 here is CASSYWANQPQHF. The CDR3 region has the DNA TGTGCCAGCAGTTATTGGGCCAATCAGCCCCAGCATTTT.

The chain carries TRBV6-1 and TRBJ2-5; 7 bases align to TRBD2. Losses at the gene ends were 5 bases for V and 3 bases for J; bases not matched to a gene: 9. The length of the CDR3 is 15 residues. CDR1 MNHNS and CDR2 SASEGT come from the germline V gene. CDR3 DNA: TGTGCCAGCAGTCCAATCGTTCGGGGGGAAGAGACCCAGTACTTC. Amino acid sequence: CASSPIVRGEETQYF.

This rearrangement joins TRBV12-3 or TRBV12-4 to TRBJ2-2; TRBD1 is a possible D gene (5 bases). V lost 5 bases and J lost 0, with 13 bases in between. This CDR3 has 16 residues. CDR3 sequence reads: CASSPRTSPNTGELFF. In nucleotides, the CDR3 is TGTGCCAGCAGTCCCCGGACATCCCCGAACACCGGGGAGCTGTTTTTT.

This clonotype occurred once. V gene TRBV27 combines with J gene TRBJ2-7, with 11 positions matching TRBD2. Trimming removed 1 base from V and 3 bases from J; junction bases left unmatched: 2. The CDR3 extends over 15 amino acids. Germline V gene lookup returns CDR1 MNHEY and CDR2 SMNVEV (reference sequence). This CDR3 reads CASSLLAGGVYEQYV. The CDR3 coding sequence is TGTGCCAGCAGTTTATTAGCGGGGGGGGTCTACGAGCAGTACGTC.

The sample holds a few counts of this clonotype. The rearrangement uses TRBV6-1 and TRBJ1-2, with unresolved D. The germline V and J ends were trimmed by 4 bases and 0 bases, with 12 bases remaining between them. The CDR3 is 15 residues long. Germline-derived CDR1 and CDR2 are MNHNS and SASEGT. CDR3 sequence (DNA): TGTGCCAGCAGTGGATTGTTAGGAGCTAACTATGGCTACACCTTC. Protein sequence: CASSGLLGANYGYTF.

V usage is TRBV6-2 or TRBV6-3 and J usage is TRBJ2-1; perhaps D is TRBD1 or TRBD2 (5 bases each). Germline loops: CDR1 MNHEY, CDR2 SVGEGT. V was trimmed by 6 bases and J by 2 bases, leaving 17 bases between them. The length of the CDR3 is 16 residues. This CDR3 is CASRPSFRDPYNEQFF. The CDR3 nucleotides read TGTGCCAGCAGACCCTCCTTCCGGGACCCCTACAATGAGCAGTTCTTC.

This clonotype was found a few times. The chain carries TRBV12-3 or TRBV12-4 and TRBJ1-2; tentatively, D is TRBD1 (5 bases). The germline V and J ends were trimmed by 5 bases and 4 bases, with 17 bases remaining between them. The CDR3 sequence is 15 residues long. The CDR3, as DNA: TGTGCCAGCAGTCTAACCGGGACGGGCCTCTATGGCTACACCTTC. This encodes CASSLTGTGLYGYTF.

This clonotype has more than one count but fewer than ten. J is TRBJ2-1 and V is TRBV7-9; 12 nucleotides align to TRBD2. Germline lookup yields CDR1 SEHNR and CDR2 FQNEAQ (reference sequence). Trimming cost V 3 bases and J 8 bases; bases outside gene matches: 11. The CDR3 contains 17 residues. CDR3 DNA sequence: TGTGCCAGCAGCTTGTTTCCCCTAGCGGGGGGGGCCCATGAGCAGTTCTTC. Protein sequence: CASSLFPLAGGAHEQFF. Looking up the rest from reference TRBV7-9 and TRBJ2-1 gives the full variable domain: DTGVSQNPRHKITKRGQNVTFRCDPISEHNRLYWYRQTLGQGPEFLTYFQNEAQLEKSRLLSDRFSAERPKGSFSTLEIQRTEQGDSAMYLCASSLFPLAGGAHEQFFGPGTRLTVL.

The rearrangement uses TRBV7-9 and TRBJ1-2; TRBD1 aligns across 8 bases. This CDR3 region has 16 residues. Germline lookup yields CDR1 SEHNR and CDR2 FQNEAQ (reference sequence). The V segment lost 1 base and the J segment 6 bases; nucleotides outside the gene matches: 10. Here the CDR3 reads CASSLDLRDRKDGYTF. DNA for the CDR3: TGTGCCAGCAGCTTAGATCTGCGGGACAGGAAAGATGGCTACACCTTC.

A single count supports this clonotype. A much larger clone is a single base away; this may be a read error. V is TRBV6-8 and J is TRBJ2-1; D is ambiguous. Germline V gene sequence: CDR1 MNHGY, CDR2 SAAAGT. CDR3 size: 13 residues. Here the CDR3 DNA reads TGTGCCAACAGTTTTGGACGAGTCAATGAGCAGTTCTTC. This codes for CANSFGRVNEQFF.

The J gene is TRBJ1-5, the V gene TRBV27, with D possibly matching TRBD1 (5 bases). V lost 5 bases, J lost 5 bases, and 13 bases lay in between. The CDR3 has 14 amino acids. Germline V gene lookup returns CDR1 MNHEY and CDR2 SMNVEV (reference sequence). As DNA, the CDR3 is TGTGCCAGCAGTGAGGGGACTCAGGATCAGCCCCAGCATTTT. This sequence encodes CASSEGTQDQPQHF.

The chain couples TRBV4-3 to TRBJ1-1; 8 bases line up with TRBD1. The CDR3 length is 17 residues. CDR1 is LGHNA, CDR2 YSLEER, per germline. Trimming at V came to 4 bases and at J to 1 base, leaving 11 bases not matched to a gene. The CDR3 bases are TGCGCCAGCAGCCCGGCAGGGGGCGTTGAGGAGAACACTGAAGCTTTCTTT. This translates into CASSPAGGVEENTEAFF.

This clonotype has just a few counts. The chain couples TRBV24-1 to TRBJ2-1; 12 bases line up with TRBD1. There are 16 residues in the CDR3. The V gene's germline CDR1 is KGHDR and CDR2 SFDVKD. The trim removed 3 bases at V and 8 bases at J, leaving 7 bases unmatched. This CDR3 reads CATSDGDRGRLDEQFF. The CDR3, as DNA: TGTGCCACCAGTGATGGGGACAGGGGGCGCCTCGATGAGCAGTTCTTC.

The V call is TRBV9, the J call TRBJ2-1; D is ambiguous. Trimming left V 0 bases short and J 2 bases short, with 12 bases between. Germline V lookup: CDR1 SGDLS, CDR2 YYNGEE. This CDR3 region has 16 residues. The CDR3 sequence: CASSVEVSSTYNEQFF. The CDR3 DNA follows: TGTGCCAGCAGCGTAGAAGTGAGTTCAACCTACAATGAGCAGTTCTTC.

The V and J genes are TRBV24-1 and TRBJ2-2, with D perhaps TRBD1 (6 bases). Per the germline V gene, CDR1 is KGHDR and CDR2 is SFDVKD. The CDR3 has 13 residues. Trimming took off 9 bases at V and 5 bases at J, with 12 bases between the two ends. The CDR3 here is CATGTIETGELFF. The CDR3 coding sequence is TGTGCCACCGGGACAATTGAGACCGGGGAGCTGTTTTTT.